A single sample is the source of the 2 T cell receptor beta chains below, sequenced in a study of tumor-infiltrating lymphocytes in primary liver carcinoma. Priming with a constant-region primer yielded TCR beta cDNA from 400 to 550 ng total RNA. Nested multiplex PCR, run for three rounds with slightly modified ARM-PCR, yielded TCR beta libraries. TRBV1-TRBV30 forward and Cbeta reverse primers drove the first two approximately 10-cycle rounds. TCRdb called the multiplex PCR reads again in MiXCR, with one record for every CDR3 protein. The sample holds about 120,000 distinct CDR3 sequences; around two thirds are singletons and the top ten take 9.3%. DNA and RNA were both co-extracted from approximately 20-30 mg of bulk tissue that had not been sorted. Sequenced input: liver tumor tissue from sampling region 1. This sample's subset: tumor region T1, superior pole. These receptors were obtained from a woman aged 55-75 years with primary liver carcinoma and hepatitis B virus infection.

The V call is TRBV11-2, the J call TRBJ1-5; no firm D call. V gave up 5 bases and J gave up 4 bases, with 15 bases separating them. The CDR3 loop spans 15 amino acids. Looked up from germline, CDR1 is SGHAT and CDR2 is FQNNGV. In nucleotides, the CDR3 is TGTGCCAGCAGCATCCGGATGGGAGGGAATCAGCCCCAGCATTTT. This encodes CASSIRMGGNQPQHF.

This clonotype has a count of ten or more. V gene TRBV12-3 or TRBV12-4 combines with J gene TRBJ2-7; D gene unclear. The length of the CDR3 is 14 residues. Trimming left V 1 base short and J 1 base short, with 8 bases between. The CDR3 loop reads CASSLVAGSYEQYF. DNA for the CDR3: TGTGCCAGCAGTTTAGTGGCCGGATCCTACGAGCAGTACTTC.